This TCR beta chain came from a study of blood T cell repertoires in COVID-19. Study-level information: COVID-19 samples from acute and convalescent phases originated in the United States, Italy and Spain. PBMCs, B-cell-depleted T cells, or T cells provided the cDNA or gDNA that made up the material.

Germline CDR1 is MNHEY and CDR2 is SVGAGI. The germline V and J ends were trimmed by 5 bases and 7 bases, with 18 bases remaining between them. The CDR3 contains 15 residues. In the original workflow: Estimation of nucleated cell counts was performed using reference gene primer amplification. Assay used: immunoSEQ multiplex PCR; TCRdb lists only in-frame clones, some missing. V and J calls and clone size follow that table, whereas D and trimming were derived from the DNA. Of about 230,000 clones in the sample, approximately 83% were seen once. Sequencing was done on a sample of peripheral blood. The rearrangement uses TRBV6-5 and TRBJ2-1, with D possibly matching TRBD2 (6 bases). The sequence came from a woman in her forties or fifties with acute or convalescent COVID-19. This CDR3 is CASSPRGEVGNEQFF. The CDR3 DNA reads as TGTGCCAGCAGTCCACGAGGGGAGGTTGGGAATGAGCAGTTCTTC.